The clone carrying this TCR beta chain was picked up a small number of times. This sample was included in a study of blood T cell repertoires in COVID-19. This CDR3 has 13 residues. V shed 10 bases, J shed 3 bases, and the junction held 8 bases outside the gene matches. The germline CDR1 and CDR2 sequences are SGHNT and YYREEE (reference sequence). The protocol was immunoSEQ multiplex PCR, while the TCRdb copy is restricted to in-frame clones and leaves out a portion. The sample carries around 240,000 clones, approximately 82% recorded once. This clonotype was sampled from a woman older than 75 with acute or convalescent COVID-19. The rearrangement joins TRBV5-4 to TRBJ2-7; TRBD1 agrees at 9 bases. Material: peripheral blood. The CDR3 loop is CAVSRDRVYEQYF. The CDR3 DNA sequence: TGTGCCGTTAGCCGGGACAGGGTCTACGAGCAGTACTTC.